The source of this T cell receptor (beta chain) is a study of CD8 T cells in ankylosing spondylitis. This clonotype was counted a few times. What it binds is unknown. Construction of TCR beta libraries was performed using quantitative 5'-RACE with molecular barcodes. TCRdb re-analysed the 5' RACE reads in MiXCR, keeping a single row per CDR3 protein. Of under 850,000 distinct CDR3 sequences detected, under 20% appear once; the ten largest clones hold about a fifth. Trimming took off 5 bases at V and 9 bases at J, with 7 bases between the two ends. CDR3 length equals 11 residues. Looked up from germline, CDR1 is KGHDR and CDR2 is SFDVKD. Study results and caveats: Typical of ankylosing spondylitis blood, it appeared, was a TCR beta motif of roughly eight highly homologous variants.

The chain has TRBV24-1 and TRBJ2-1; D remains unclear. This TCR was sampled from a male donor with ankylosing spondylitis. The sample consisted of blood, either unsorted or a sorted T cell fraction (not recorded which). CDR3 coding DNA: TGTGCCACCAGTGGGCTGGGTGAGCAGTTCTTC. Protein product: CATSGLGEQFF.